This TCR beta chain comes out of a study of blood T cell repertoires in COVID-19. Study details: T cells, B-cell-depleted T cells, or PBMCs provided the cDNA or gDNA that served as material.

This CDR3 has 17 amino acids. The trim removed 3 bases at V and 2 bases at J, leaving 10 bases unmatched. Germline CDR1 reads MGHRA; CDR2 reads YSYEKL. Profiled with immunoSEQ multiplex PCR; TCRdb holds only in-frame clones, not every one. The sample yields roughly 400,000 clones, over 75% seen once. Participants were placed into cohorts based on the clinical history they reported. The chain employs TRBV4-1 and TRBJ2-7, with 10 bases aligning to TRBD1. Material for sequencing was PBMCs or T cells enriched from blood (not recorded which). The sequence came from a woman in her forties with acute COVID-19. CDR3 coding DNA: TGCGCCAGCAGCCAGAGAGGAGGACAGGGGGTTCCCTACGAGCAGTACTTC. This encodes CASSQRGGQGVPYEQYF.